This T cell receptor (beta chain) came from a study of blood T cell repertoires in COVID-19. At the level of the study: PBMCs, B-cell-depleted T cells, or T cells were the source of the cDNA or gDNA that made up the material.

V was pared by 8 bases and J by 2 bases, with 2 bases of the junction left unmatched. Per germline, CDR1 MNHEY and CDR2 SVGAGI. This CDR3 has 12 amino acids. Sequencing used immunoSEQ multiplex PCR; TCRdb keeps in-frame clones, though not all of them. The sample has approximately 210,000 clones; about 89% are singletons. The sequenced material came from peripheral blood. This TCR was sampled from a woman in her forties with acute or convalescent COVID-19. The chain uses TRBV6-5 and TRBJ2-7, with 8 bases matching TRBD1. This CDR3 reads CASGQGPYEQYV. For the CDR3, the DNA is TGTGCCAGCGGACAGGGCCCCTACGAGCAGTACGTC.